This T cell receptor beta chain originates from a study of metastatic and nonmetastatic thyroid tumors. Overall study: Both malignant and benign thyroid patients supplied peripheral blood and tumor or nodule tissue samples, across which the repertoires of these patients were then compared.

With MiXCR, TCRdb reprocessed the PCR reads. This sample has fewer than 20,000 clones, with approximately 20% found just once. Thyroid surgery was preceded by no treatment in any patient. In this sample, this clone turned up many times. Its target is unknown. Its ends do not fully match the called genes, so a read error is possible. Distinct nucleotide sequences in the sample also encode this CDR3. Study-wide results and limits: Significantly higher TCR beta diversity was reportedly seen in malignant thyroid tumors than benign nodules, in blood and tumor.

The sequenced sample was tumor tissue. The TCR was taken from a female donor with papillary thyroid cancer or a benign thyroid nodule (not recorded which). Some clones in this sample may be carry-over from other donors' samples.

DNA of the CDR3: TGCGCCAGCAGTTACAGGGGGGATCTTCACGACGAGCAGTACTTC. Its translation: CASSYRGDLHDEQYF. This chain connects TRBV6-6 to TRBJ2-7; 8 bases line up with TRBD1. Germline V gives CDR1 MNHNY, CDR2 SVGAGI (reference sequence). CDR3 length: 15 amino acids.